These 28 T cell receptor beta chains originate from one sample sequenced in a study of CD8+CD57+ T cells in acquired aplastic anemia. The sequenced patients had an expansion of CD8+CD57+ cells seen by flow cytometry. Genomic DNA, serving as template, underwent TCR beta VDJ and CDR3 profiling. TCRdb reanalysed the reads using MiXCR and keeps one entry per CDR3 protein. The sample records hundreds of thousands of distinct CDR3 sequences, around 30% being singletons. Source material: sorted CD4+, CD8+, or CD8+CD57+ T cells (not recorded which) from PBMCs. The receptors shown here come from a human donor with aplastic anemia.

This clonotype has only a few counts. CDR3 in DNA: TGCAGTGCCCTAGACAGCGTGGAGCTGTTTTTT. Translation gives CSALDSVELFF. The chain links TRBV20-1 to TRBJ2-2; perhaps TRBD1 as D (5 bases). The CDR3 consists of 11 residues. The germline gives CDR1 DFQATT, CDR2 SNEGSKA (reference sequence). V shed 6 bases and J shed 10 bases, with 12 bases lying between them.

V usage is TRBV12-3 or TRBV12-4 and J usage is TRBJ2-1; 12 bases line up with TRBD2. V lost 4 bases to trimming and J lost 3 bases; unmatched junction nucleotides: 13. The length of the CDR3 is 19 residues. The CDR3 DNA reads as TGTGCCAGCAGTTCAACCAATCGAGGACTAGCGGGATACTACAATGAGCAGTTCTTC. Its translation is CASSSTNRGLAGYYNEQFF.

The chain joins TRBV11-1 to TRBJ2-3; 7 nucleotides match TRBD1. The CDR3 extends over 17 amino acids. Germline CDR1 reads SGHAT; CDR2 reads FQDESV (reference sequence). Germline trimming cut 5 bases from V and 4 bases from J; bases unmatched to any gene: 15. The CDR3 here is CASSLRQGGLTADTQYF. CDR3 nucleotides: TGTGCCAGCAGCCTTCGACAGGGCGGCCTTACCGCAGATACGCAGTATTTT.

This clonotype has a handful of counts. The chain recombines TRBV28 with TRBJ1-2; D gene uncertain. The CDR3 length is 11 residues. In germline, CDR1 is MDHEN, CDR2 SYDVKM. The V end lost 2 bases, the J end lost 7 bases, and 5 bases lay between the germline ends. CDR3 nucleotide sequence: TGTGCCAGCAGTTTAGACATTGGCTACACCTTC. It yields the protein CASSLDIGYTF.

The chain joins TRBV19 to TRBJ2-7; perhaps TRBD2 as D (5 bases). The CDR3 has 13 amino acids. The V and J ends lost 5 bases and 6 bases respectively, with 14 bases between them. The germline gives CDR1 LNHDA, CDR2 SQIVND (reference sequence). The CDR3: CASSSGRGSEQYV. The CDR3 DNA follows: TGTGCCAGTAGTTCCGGCCGAGGGAGCGAGCAGTACGTC.

The chain joins TRBV29-1 to TRBJ1-1; no reliable D call. Trimming pared 7 bases from V and 4 bases from J, leaving 7 bases between. Germline V CDR1 and CDR2: SQVTM, ANQGSEA. This CDR3 is built from 10 residues. This chain's CDR3 is CSALRTEAFF. The CDR3 coding sequence is TGCAGCGCCCTGCGCACTGAAGCTTTCTTT.

This clonotype was detected a few times. The genes are TRBV6-1 and TRBJ1-5; 7 nucleotides agree with TRBD1. The ends lost 5 bases at V and 14 bases at J; junction bases unmatched: 21. Germline CDR1 and CDR2: MNHNS and SASEGT. This CDR3 comprises 16 residues. The CDR3 region has the DNA TGTGCCAGCAGTAAGAATTGGGGGACAGAGTCCTCAGGTGAGCATTTT. Encoded protein: CASSKNWGTESSGEHF.

The chain recombines TRBV5-1 with TRBJ2-7; TRBD1 aligns across 9 bases. The CDR3 extends over 17 amino acids. V lost 4 bases, J lost 6 bases, and 17 bases stayed unmatched. The V gene's germline CDR1 is SGHRS and CDR2 YFSETQ. The CDR3 spells CASSQGWDRDPSTEQYF. As DNA, the CDR3 is TGCGCCAGCAGCCAAGGATGGGACAGGGACCCCTCGACCGAGCAGTACTTC.

This clonotype was seen more than once but under ten times. V and J are TRBV19 and TRBJ2-7, with 9 nucleotides matching TRBD1. CDR3 length: 16 amino acids. With 5 bases clipped from V and 2 bases from J, the junction kept 10 bases outside the gene matches. CDR1 is LNHDA, CDR2 SQIVND, per germline (reference sequence). The CDR3 spells CASSFLWGQGTYEQYF. In DNA, the CDR3 is TGTGCCAGTAGTTTTTTGTGGGGACAGGGAACCTACGAGCAGTACTTC.

This clonotype was observed a handful of times. V usage is TRBV20-1 and J usage is TRBJ1-1, with TRBD1 matching 7 bases. Trimming took 4 bases from V and 2 from J; bases not matched to a gene: 4. CDR3 length: 13 residues. Germline V gives CDR1 DFQATT, CDR2 SNEGSKA (reference sequence). In DNA form, the CDR3 reads TGCAGTGCTATTACAGGGGAAAACACTGAAGCTTTCTTT. Translation: CSAITGENTEAFF.

This clonotype was observed a few times. The genes are TRBV7-2 and TRBJ2-5; no definite D call. The CDR3 is made up of 13 amino acids. V lost 6 bases and J 1 base, leaving 9 bases between the germline ends. Germline lookup yields CDR1 SGHTA and CDR2 FQGNSA. The CDR3, as DNA: TGTGCCAGCAGGACCCAGCCCCAAGAGACCCAGTACTTC. Translated: CASRTQPQETQYF.

Turning to this clonotype: Just one base apart from a much larger clone, this may be a read error. The rearrangement uses TRBV2 and TRBJ2-1; maybe TRBD2 (7 bases). With 4 bases removed from V and 10 bases from J, the gap between germline ends came to 11 bases. From germline, CDR1 is SNHLY and CDR2 FYNNEI. The length of the CDR3 is 12 residues. The CDR3 DNA reads TGTGCCAGCAGTGCGGGGGGCCACGAGCAGTTCTTC. This encodes CASSAGGHEQFF. Filled out from reference TRBV2 and TRBJ2-1, the complete variable domain reads EPEVTQTPSHQVTQMGQEVILRCVPISNHLYFYWYRQILGQKVEFLVSFYNNEISEKSEIFDDQFSVERPDGSNFTLKIRSTKLEDSAMYFCASSAGGHEQFFGPGTRLTVL.

Only a few counts were recorded for this clonotype. The rearrangement links TRBV5-4 to TRBJ2-3; 10 bases fit TRBD2. Germline values: CDR1 SGHNT, CDR2 YYREEE (reference sequence). The CDR3 has 15 residues. V lost 6 bases to trimming and J lost 1 base; unmatched junction nucleotides: 5. The CDR3 sequence: CASTRAGGGTDTQYF. In DNA, the CDR3 is TGTGCCAGCACCCGAGCGGGAGGGGGCACAGATACGCAGTATTTT.

Only a few counts were recorded for this clonotype. The chain couples TRBV5-6 to TRBJ1-1, with no clear D. CDR3 length equals 15 residues. In germline, CDR1 is SGHDT, CDR2 YYEEEE. Trimming cost V 0 bases and J 0 bases, with 9 bases left between them. CDR3 DNA sequence: TGTGCCAGCAGCTTGGCTTGGACGGTGAACACTGAAGCTTTCTTT. Amino acid sequence: CASSLAWTVNTEAFF.

The V call is TRBV12-3 or TRBV12-4, the J call TRBJ1-2; 7 nucleotides line up with TRBD1. The CDR3 has 15 residues. Germline trimming cut 2 bases from V and 6 bases from J; bases unmatched to any gene: 9. The CDR3: CASSLNSWTGDGYTF. The CDR3 DNA sequence: TGTGCCAGCAGTTTAAATTCTTGGACAGGTGATGGCTACACCTTC.

The chain is built from TRBV15 and TRBJ1-1; D uncertain. This CDR3 is built from 14 residues. The germline V and J ends were trimmed by 5 bases and 2 bases, with 12 bases remaining between them. Germline CDR1 and CDR2: LNHNV and YYDKDF (reference sequence). CDR3 sequence (DNA): TGTGCCACCAGCCGCCCTCCTGGAAACACTGAAGCTTTCTTT. It translates to CATSRPPGNTEAFF.

The V gene is TRBV6-1, the J gene TRBJ2-1; D gene ambiguous. The germline V gene has CDR1 MNHNS and CDR2 SASEGT. V lost 1 base to trimming and J lost 4 bases, with 11 bases between them. The CDR3 covers 15 residues. The chain's CDR3 is CASSEDGTQYNEQFF. The DNA of the CDR3 is TGTGCCAGCAGTGAAGACGGAACCCAATACAATGAGCAGTTCTTC.

This clonotype came up a few times. This could be a read error, since a much larger clone is one nucleotide away. The chain uses TRBV7-9 and TRBJ2-7, with D unresolved. Germline V gene data show CDR1 as SEHNR and CDR2 as FQNEAQ (reference sequence). V gave up 8 bases and J gave up 3 bases, with 14 bases separating them. There are 13 residues in the CDR3. In DNA form, the CDR3 reads TGTGCCAGCGGCGTCGACGGTAACTACGAGCAGTACTTC. This gives the protein CASGVDGNYEQYF.

The V gene is TRBV7-9, the J gene TRBJ1-2; D not certain. CDR1 and CDR2 (germline): SEHNR, FQNEAQ (reference sequence). V lost 5 bases and J lost 8, with 15 bases in between. The CDR3 loop spans 13 amino acids. The CDR3: CASSRRDYRGYTF. CDR3 coding DNA: TGTGCCAGCAGCCGGAGGGATTATCGCGGCTACACCTTC. The entire variable domain, with the rest obtained from reference TRBV7-9 and TRBJ1-2, is as follows: DTGVSQNPRHKITKRGQNVTFRCDPISEHNRLYWYRQTLGQGPEFLTYFQNEAQLEKSRLLSDRFSAERPKGSFSTLEIQRTEQGDSAMYLCASSRRDYRGYTFGSGTRLTVV.

The chain is built from TRBV6-4 and TRBJ2-5; D gene unclear. This CDR3 has 15 residues. Trimming stripped 5 bases from V and 3 bases from J, with 16 bases between. Germline V lookup: CDR1 MRHNA, CDR2 SNTAGT. The CDR3 sequence: CASSPLPLGKETQYF. The CDR3 nucleotides read TGTGCCAGCAGTCCTCTCCCATTGGGGAAAGAGACCCAGTACTTC.

This clonotype was seen only a few times. The chain has TRBV19 and TRBJ2-2; D unclear. V shed 3 bases and J shed 0 bases, with 20 bases lying between them. Germline V gene data show CDR1 as LNHDA and CDR2 as SQIVND (reference sequence). The CDR3 runs 19 residues. CDR3 nucleotides: TGTGCCAGTAGTATGTCTAATCTCGGGCGGACGGCGAACACCGGGGAGCTGTTTTTT. The encoded protein is CASSMSNLGRTANTGELFF.

As regards this clonotype: This may be a read error: a much more frequent sequence differs by one nucleotide. This rearrangement joins TRBV29-1 to TRBJ1-4, with no clear D. This CDR3 spans 12 amino acids. The germline V gene has CDR1 SQVTM and CDR2 ANQGSEA. This chain's CDR3 is CNVDADGEKLFF. CDR3 sequence (DNA): TGCAACGTTGATGCAGACGGAGAAAAACTGTTTTTT.

As to this clonotype: At one boundary the junction diverges from the germline segment, which might be a read error. The V call is TRBV10-2, the J call TRBJ1-3; perhaps TRBD1 as D (5 bases). Germline CDR1 reads WSHSY; CDR2 reads SAAADI. The CDR3 consists of 16 residues. The CDR3 spells CASSQGWGGSGNTIYF. The DNA of the CDR3 is TGTGCCAGCAGCCAAGGGTGGGGGGGCTCTGGAAACACCATATATTTT.

This clonotype was seen a handful of times. This chain connects TRBV5-1 to TRBJ2-2; 8 positions agree with TRBD2. V lost 2 bases to trimming and J lost 4 bases; unmatched junction nucleotides: 4. Looked up from germline, CDR1 is SGHRS and CDR2 is YFSETQ. The CDR3 extends over 15 amino acids. DNA of the CDR3: TGCGCCAGCAGCTTTTTAGCGGGATTCACCGGGGAGCTGTTTTTT. The encoded protein is CASSFLAGFTGELFF.

The sample holds many counts of this clonotype. At one end the junction does not follow the germline gene, possibly because of a read error. This chain links TRBV5-1 with TRBJ1-6; D is uncertain. Germline V lookup: CDR1 SGHRS, CDR2 YFSETQ. The CDR3 sequence is 13 residues long. The CDR3 DNA is TGTGCCAGCAGCTTAGAGCGGGATTCACCCCTCCACTTT. It translates to CASSLERDSPLHF.

In its sample, this clonotype was seen a few times. This sequence joins TRBV5-1 and TRBJ2-3, with D tentatively TRBD2 (5 bases). The germline V gene encodes CDR1 SGHRS and CDR2 YFSETQ. Deletions cut 0 bases from V and 1 base from J, with 9 bases between. This CDR3 is 15 amino acids long. The CDR3 DNA reads TGCGCCAGCAGCTTGGAGGGAGCCCGCACAGATACGCAGTATTTT. Its protein product is CASSLEGARTDTQYF.

This clonotype came up many times. The V gene is TRBV7-2, the J gene TRBJ1-2, with D maybe TRBD1 (5 bases). V was shortened by 5 bases and J by 6 bases, with 19 bases between the two germline ends. Germline V gives CDR1 SGHTA, CDR2 FQGNSA. This CDR3 has 15 amino acids. CDR3 sequence (DNA): TGTGCCAGCAGCCTCCGAGCAATAGCGGGGGATGGCTACACCTTC. Amino acid sequence: CASSLRAIAGDGYTF.

V and J are TRBV12-3 or TRBV12-4 and TRBJ2-1, with 12 nucleotides matching TRBD2. Germline trimming cut 5 bases from V and 1 base from J; bases unmatched to any gene: 6. This CDR3 is 17 amino acids long. This CDR3 is CASSLRTSGISYNEQFF. Written as DNA, the CDR3 is TGTGCCAGCAGTCTACGGACTAGCGGGATTTCCTACAATGAGCAGTTCTTC.